A single sample is the source of the 17 T cell receptor beta chains below, sequenced in a study of T cells in Graves' hyperthyroidism and ophthalmopathy (dated by TCRdb to about 2019). The method was multiplex PCR. The instrument was an Illumina HiSeq 2000. Amplification of TCR beta CDR3 regions was carried out from RNA transcripts. For the first round of RT-PCR on the TCR CDR3, the HTBI primer set was used together with the Qiagen OneStep RT-PCR kit. TCRdb took the public reads, trimmed them with fastp at Q25, ran MiXCR for clone calling and kept in-frame beta chains. Every CDR3 protein is listed once, alongside the most common genes and DNA of its rows. The sample table shows some 490,000 distinct CDR3 sequences, and roughly 23% are seen once. Of the sample, 45% to 55% falls within the top ten clones. The sequencing sample was made of blood. All receptors come from a woman between 70 and 85 years old with Graves' ophthalmopathy.

This rearrangement joins TRBV6-1 to TRBJ2-4; tentatively, D is TRBD2 (5 bases). With 3 bases removed from V and 1 base from J, the gap between germline ends came to 10 bases. Germline loops: CDR1 MNHNS, CDR2 SASEGT. This CDR3 comprises 15 residues. The DNA for the CDR3 is TGTGCCAGCAGTGAGAGGGTCCTGGCCAAAAACATTCAGTACTTC. This gives the protein CASSERVLAKNIQYF.

This clonotype was observed many times. The genes are TRBV10-3 and TRBJ2-2; D gene unclear. The CDR3 sequence is 14 residues long. The ends were cut back, 5 bases at V and 3 bases at J, with 10 bases in the middle. From germline, CDR1 is ENHRY and CDR2 SYGVKD. CDR3 sequence (DNA): TGTGCCATCAGTCGGAGTATCGACACCGGGGAGCTGTTTTTT. It is translated as CAISRSIDTGELFF.

The V and J genes are TRBV5-1 and TRBJ2-2; 9 bases are a match to TRBD2. CDR3 size: 16 residues. CDR1 and CDR2 from the germline V gene are SGHRS and YFSETQ. J lost 6 bases, V lost 0 bases, and 6 bases had no gene match. The CDR3 region has the DNA TGCGCCAGCAGCTTGGAGGCTAGCGGGATTTCCGGGGAGCTGTTTTTT. The encoded protein is CASSLEASGISGELFF.

This clonotype turned up a few times. The rearrangement uses TRBV25-1 and TRBJ2-7; 12 bases match TRBD2. Germline CDR1 is MGHDK and CDR2 is SYGVNS. With 4 bases clipped from V and 2 bases from J, the junction kept 3 bases outside the gene matches. The CDR3 loop spans 15 amino acids. The CDR3: CASSGTSGTPYEQYF. In DNA, the CDR3 is TGTGCCAGCAGTGGGACTAGCGGGACCCCCTACGAGCAGTACTTC.

The gene calls are TRBV20-1 and TRBJ1-4; D unresolved. Germline values: CDR1 DFQATT, CDR2 SNEGSKA (reference sequence). V lost 5 bases and J 10 bases, leaving 17 bases between the germline ends. The CDR3 consists of 13 residues. DNA of the CDR3: TGCAGTGCTCCCAGGATCAGTGTGGGAAAACTGTTTTTT. Translating it yields CSAPRISVGKLFF.

The chain combines TRBV28 with TRBJ1-6, with D possibly matching TRBD1 (5 bases). Germline CDR1 is MDHEN and CDR2 is SYDVKM. Trimming shortened V by 4 bases and J by 9 bases, and 10 bases separated the two germline ends. The CDR3 has 13 residues. The CDR3 is CASSSAGRSPLHF. The CDR3 DNA reads as TGTGCCAGCAGTTCCGCGGGACGTTCACCCCTCCACTTT.

This clonotype showed up just a few times. V is TRBV5-4 and J is TRBJ2-3; 10 nucleotides match TRBD1. V trimming: 7 bases; J trimming: 0 bases; junction bases outside the gene matches: 8. The CDR3 covers 16 residues. The germline V gene encodes CDR1 SGHNT and CDR2 YYREEE (reference sequence). This CDR3 reads CASSSRTGGSTDTQYF. CDR3 DNA: TGTGCCAGCTCTTCTCGGACAGGGGGAAGCACAGATACGCAGTATTTT.

This chain uses TRBV3-1 with TRBJ2-7, with 10 bases that match TRBD2. V gave up 1 base and J gave up 3 bases; unmatched junction bases: 6. The CDR3 sequence is 16 residues long. Germline CDR1 reads LGHDT; CDR2 reads YNNKEL (reference sequence). The CDR3 bases are TGTGCCAGCAGCCAAGTCGGACTAGCGGAAGTCTACGAGCAGTACTTC. This gives the protein CASSQVGLAEVYEQYF.

This clonotype occurred many times. The genes are TRBV5-1 and TRBJ2-7; 7 bases align to TRBD1. Germline values: CDR1 SGHRS, CDR2 YFSETQ. V shed 3 bases and J 5 bases; nucleotides not matched to a gene: 11. This CDR3 region has 15 residues. Here the CDR3 DNA reads TGCGCCAGCAGCTCGATCGACAGGGTTACGAACGAGCAGTACTTC. The encoded protein is CASSSIDRVTNEQYF.

The chain uses TRBV5-1 and TRBJ2-1; no clear D gene. The CDR3 sequence is 16 residues long. V lost 2 bases and J lost 2, with 14 bases in between. Germline lookup yields CDR1 SGHRS and CDR2 YFSETQ. The CDR3 region is CASSFSALPPYNEQFF. CDR3 in DNA: TGCGCCAGCAGCTTCTCGGCTCTCCCCCCCTACAATGAGCAGTTCTTC.

This clonotype was recorded at least ten times. The chain is built from TRBV2 and TRBJ1-2; 10 nucleotides match TRBD1. This CDR3 spans 17 amino acids. Germline-derived CDR1 and CDR2 are SNHLY and FYNNEI. The ends lost 6 bases at V and 4 bases at J; junction bases unmatched: 14. CDR3 amino acids: CASSVRVGGQGSYGYTF. CDR3 sequence (DNA): TGTGCCAGCAGCGTCCGTGTCGGGGGACAGGGGTCCTATGGCTACACCTTC.

The chain uses TRBV28 and TRBJ1-2, with a weak D call TRBD1 (6 bases). From germline, CDR1 is MDHEN and CDR2 SYDVKM. This CDR3 contains 16 residues. The V end lost 5 bases, the J end lost 8 bases, and 24 bases lay between the germline ends. CDR3 sequence (DNA): TGTGCCAGCAGTCCCACCGGGACATCCTTAACCGGGGGCTACACCTTC. Translating gives CASSPTGTSLTGGYTF.

This rearrangement joins TRBV10-3 to TRBJ1-6, with 10 bases lining up with TRBD1. The germline V gene encodes CDR1 ENHRY and CDR2 SYGVKD. The length of the CDR3 is 15 residues. The J segment lost 4 bases and the V segment lost 11 bases, leaving 8 bases of the junction unmatched. CDR3 nucleotides: TGTGCCTCGTTTGCGGGACAGGGGTATAATTCACCCCTCCACTTT. Protein product: CASFAGQGYNSPLHF.

This clonotype was seen only a few times. This sequence joins TRBV6-1 and TRBJ1-6; 8 nucleotides line up with TRBD1. The CDR3 covers 16 residues. The V gene end was trimmed by 6 bases and the J gene end by 0 bases; junction bases not matched to a gene: 4. Germline V lookup: CDR1 MNHNS, CDR2 SASEGT. CDR3 nucleotides: TGTGCCAGCAGCCGGGACAGGAGCTCCTATAATTCACCCCTCCACTTT. Its translation: CASSRDRSSYNSPLHF.

Ten or more counts support this clonotype. The gene calls are TRBV3-1 and TRBJ2-7; D ambiguous. Germline loops: CDR1 LGHDT, CDR2 YNNKEL (reference sequence). V shed 8 bases and J shed 3 bases, with 8 bases lying between them. The CDR3 totals 11 residues. CDR3 coding DNA: TGTGCCAGCGGGGAAGGCTACGAGCAGTACTTC. The encoded protein is CASGEGYEQYF.

V gene TRBV20-1 combines with J gene TRBJ2-1; 7 positions match TRBD1. The CDR3 loop spans 16 amino acids. Looked up from germline, CDR1 is DFQATT and CDR2 is SNEGSKA (reference sequence). V trimming: 1 base; J trimming: 2 bases; junction bases outside the gene matches: 8. CDR3 nucleotide sequence: TGCAGTGCTAGAGCTATGGGACAGTTAGCCTACAATGAGCAGTTCTTC. This codes for CSARAMGQLAYNEQFF.

This clonotype was observed a handful of times. The rearrangement uses TRBV27 and TRBJ2-4; tentative D call: TRBD2 (6 bases). CDR1 is MNHEY, CDR2 SMNVEV, per germline (reference sequence). The V end lost 8 bases, the J end lost 1 base, and 21 bases lay between the germline ends. This CDR3 is 17 amino acids long. In nucleotides, the CDR3 is TGTGCCAGCGACCCCCCCATGGAGGGGCTGGCCAAAAACATTCAGTACTTC. Its protein product is CASDPPMEGLAKNIQYF.